A selection of T cell receptor beta chains follows, all from one sample in a study of T cell repertoires in cytomegalovirus infection. TCRdb processed the reads anew with MiXCR; each CDR3 protein has one entry. The table has around 210,000 distinct CDR3 sequences, about 7% seen once; the top ten hold about 6.5%. The sample was PBMCs. The source of these receptors is a human donor in good health (CMV status not recorded). Some clones in this sample may be carry-over from other donors' samples. Each CDR3 is given with its conserved first and last residue. A D gene is named only where the DNA matches it firmly. Only part of the rows carry a size: once, few, many, or a class if the clone is expanded.

size: many; J: TRBJ1-1; D: NA; V: TRBV20-1; CDR3: CSASRGVRVNTEAFF; DNA: TGCAGTGCTAGTCGGGGGGTTAGAGTGAACACTGAAGCTTTCTTT
size: many; J: TRBJ2-7; D: NA; V: TRBV4-3; CDR3: CASSQQFGQTYEQYF; DNA: TGCGCCAGCAGCCAACAGTTCGGACAGACCTACGAGCAGTACTTC
size: many; J: TRBJ1-1; D: NA; V: TRBV6-6; CDR3: CASSLVGEAEAFF; DNA: TGTGCCAGCAGTCTTGTAGGGGAGGCTGAAGCTTTCTTT
size: few; J: TRBJ1-5; D: NA; V: TRBV6-2/TRBV6-3; CDR3: CASSKRRELVPQHF; DNA: TGTGCCAGCAGTAAACGACGGGAGTTAGTGCCCCAGCATTTT
size: many; J: TRBJ1-6; D: TRBD1; V: TRBV6-1; CDR3: CASNPGQEYSPLHF; DNA: TGTGCCAGCAACCCGGGACAGGAGTATTCACCCCTCCACTTT
size: few; J: TRBJ2-2; D: NA; V: TRBV28; CDR3: CASSRDPGTGELFF; DNA: TGTGCCAGCAGCCGGGACCCTGGCACCGGGGAGCTGTTTTTT
size: NA; J: TRBJ2-3; D: NA; V: TRBV29-1; CDR3: CSVLTGSSTDTQYF; DNA: TGCAGCGTCTTAACAGGGTCTAGCACAGATACGCAGTATTTT
size: many; J: TRBJ1-6; D: NA; V: TRBV7-2; CDR3: CASSLLGQGNSPLHF; DNA: TGTGCCAGCAGCTTATTAGGGCAGGGAAATTCACCCCTCCACTTT
size: many; J: TRBJ2-1; D: TRBD1; V: TRBV5-1; CDR3: CASSSSLGTAVAYNEQFF; DNA: TGCGCCAGCAGCTCGTCCCTGGGGACAGCAGTCGCCTACAATGAGCAGTTCTTC
size: few; J: TRBJ1-3; D: TRBD1; V: TRBV2; CDR3: CASGTGGAGNTIYF; DNA: TGTGCCAGCGGGACAGGGGGAGCTGGAAACACCATATATTTT
size: many; J: TRBJ1-1; D: NA; V: TRBV5-1; CDR3: CASSRPDAGDTEAFF; DNA: TGCGCCAGCAGCCGCCCCGACGCCGGGGACACTGAAGCTTTCTTT
size: NA; J: TRBJ2-7; D: NA; V: TRBV23-1; CDR3: CASSRGASIYEQYF; DNA: TGCGCCAGCAGTCGAGGGGCTAGCATCTACGAGCAGTACTTC
size: NA; J: TRBJ1-2; D: NA; V: TRBV6-5; CDR3: CASTQGHMMPYGYTF; DNA: TGTGCCAGCACTCAAGGACATATGATGCCCTATGGCTACACCTTC
size: NA; J: TRBJ1-1; D: TRBD1; V: TRBV30; CDR3: CAWTIRGVDPGQGDTEAFF; DNA: TGTGCCTGGACGATTCGGGGTGTCGACCCGGGACAGGGTGACACTGAAGCTTTCTTT
size: many; J: TRBJ1-2; D: NA; V: TRBV19; CDR3: CATTDLRGLYGYTF; DNA: TGTGCCACCACCGACCTTCGGGGGCTCTATGGCTACACCTTC
size: many; J: TRBJ2-7; D: TRBD2; V: TRBV4-3; CDR3: CASSQASGVYEQYF; DNA: TGCGCCAGCAGCCAAGCGAGCGGGGTGTACGAGCAGTACTTC
size: many; J: TRBJ2-6; D: TRBD1; V: TRBV11-3; CDR3: CASTTGKTSGANVLTF; DNA: TGTGCCAGCACGACAGGGAAGACTTCTGGGGCCAACGTCCTGACTTTC
size: many; J: TRBJ1-6; D: NA; V: TRBV28; CDR3: CASNGVASPLHF; DNA: TGTGCCAGCAATGGGGTAGCTTCACCCCTCCACTTT
size: many; J: TRBJ2-5; D: NA; V: TRBV11-2; CDR3: CASSLGGDQYF; DNA: TGTGCCAGCAGCTTAGGAGGGGACCAGTACTTC
size: medium-sized; J: TRBJ1-2; D: TRBD1; V: TRBV7-2; CDR3: CASSATGANYGYTF; DNA: TGTGCCAGCAGCGCGACAGGGGCTAACTATGGCTACACCTTC
size: many; J: TRBJ2-3; D: NA; V: TRBV7-8; CDR3: CASSFGGNADTQYF; DNA: TGTGCCAGCAGCTTTGGCGGGAACGCAGATACGCAGTATTTT
size: many; J: TRBJ2-2; D: NA; V: TRBV6-2/TRBV6-3; CDR3: CASSLQIGELFF; DNA: TGTGCCAGCAGTCTTCAAATCGGGGAGCTGTTTTTT
size: many; J: TRBJ2-5; D: TRBD2; V: TRBV20-1; CDR3: CSARDPSGGETQYF; DNA: TGCAGTGCTAGAGACCCTAGCGGGGGCGAGACCCAGTACTTC
size: many; J: TRBJ1-6; D: NA; V: TRBV7-2; CDR3: CASSFGPFGSPLHF; DNA: TGTGCCAGCAGCTTCGGACCGTTCGGTTCACCCCTCCACTTT
size: many; J: TRBJ1-1; D: NA; V: TRBV6-2/TRBV6-3; CDR3: CASSYSRRAGANTEAFF; DNA: TGTGCCAGCAGTTACTCGCGCAGGGCCGGGGCGAACACTGAAGCTTTCTTT
size: many; J: TRBJ2-5; D: TRBD2; V: TRBV27; CDR3: CASSSVPGLGMETQYF; DNA: TGTGCCAGCAGTTCCGTCCCGGGACTAGGGATGGAGACCCAGTACTTC
size: many; J: TRBJ2-7; D: NA; V: TRBV29-1; CDR3: CSVAPALGYEQYF; DNA: TGCAGCGTCGCCCCCGCCCTAGGGTACGAGCAGTACTTC
size: few; J: TRBJ2-3; D: TRBD2; V: TRBV20-1; CDR3: CSAETSGYTDTQYF; DNA: TGCAGTGCTGAGACTAGCGGTTACACAGATACGCAGTATTTT
size: NA; J: TRBJ2-5; D: TRBD1; V: TRBV29-1; CDR3: CSVEARTGEETQYF; DNA: TGCAGCGTTGAAGCCAGGACAGGGGAAGAGACCCAGTACTTC
size: many; J: TRBJ2-7; D: TRBD2; V: TRBV5-6; CDR3: CASSLGLAFYEQYF; DNA: TGTGCCAGCAGCTTGGGACTAGCATTCTACGAGCAGTACTTC
size: many; J: TRBJ2-5; D: NA; V: TRBV11-2; CDR3: CASSLDRGSRTQYF; DNA: TGTGCCAGCAGCTTAGATCGGGGTAGCCGGACCCAGTACTTC
size: few; J: TRBJ1-1; D: NA; V: TRBV12-3/TRBV12-4; CDR3: CASFRELNTEAFF; DNA: TGTGCCAGCTTTAGGGAGTTGAACACTGAAGCTTTCTTT
size: many; J: TRBJ2-3; D: NA; V: TRBV7-2; CDR3: CASSLGLSTDTQYF; DNA: TGTGCCAGCAGCTTAGGACTAAGCACAGATACGCAGTATTTT
size: many; J: TRBJ2-2; D: TRBD2; V: TRBV7-2; CDR3: CASSLSGGAQNGELFF; DNA: TGTGCCAGCAGCTTGTCGGGGGGGGCCCAAAACGGGGAGCTGTTTTTT
size: many; J: TRBJ2-2; D: NA; V: TRBV5-1; CDR3: CASSFQGGTGELFF; DNA: TGCGCCAGCAGCTTTCAGGGAGGAACCGGGGAGCTGTTTTTT
size: many; J: TRBJ2-2; D: NA; V: TRBV28; CDR3: CASSGAPNTGELFF; DNA: TGTGCCAGCTCGGGGGCCCCGAACACCGGGGAGCTGTTTTTT
size: many; J: TRBJ2-7; D: NA; V: TRBV20-1; CDR3: CSARPRGRGTYEQYF; DNA: TGCAGTGCTAGACCCCGGGGGCGGGGGACTTACGAGCAGTACTTC
size: many; J: TRBJ1-6; D: NA; V: TRBV5-1; CDR3: CASSLDPMGGSPLHF; DNA: TGCGCCAGCAGCTTGGATCCTATGGGAGGTTCACCCCTCCACTTT
size: NA; J: TRBJ2-7; D: NA; V: TRBV20-1; CDR3: CSALPPRGTYEQYF; DNA: TGCAGTGCCTTACCCCCCAGGGGCACCTACGAGCAGTACTTC